These 29 T cell receptor beta chains came from one sample sequenced in a study of T cell repertoires in cytomegalovirus infection. TCRdb reanalysed the reads using MiXCR and keeps one entry per CDR3 protein. The sample has 370,000 or so distinct CDR3 sequences, about 35% seen once. The antigens these receptors bind are not known. The sample consisted of cultured PBMCs, taken from culture after CMV antigen stimulation. The receptor source for this set is a human donor in good health (CMV status not recorded). Some clones in this sample may be carry-over from other donors' samples.

This clonotype was observed a few times. The chain has TRBV6-5 and TRBJ2-7, with D possibly TRBD1 on 5 matching bases. Trimming shortened V by 5 bases and J by 0 bases, and 11 bases separated the two germline ends. This CDR3 has 14 residues. CDR1 is MNHEY, CDR2 SVGAGI, per germline. This CDR3 is CASSRRENSYEQYF. The DNA of the CDR3 is TGTGCCAGCAGTCGCAGGGAAAACTCCTACGAGCAGTACTTC.

The chain combines TRBV25-1 with TRBJ1-2; maybe TRBD1 (5 bases). Germline CDR1 MGHDK, CDR2 SYGVNS. The CDR3 runs 14 residues. Trimming shortened V by 9 bases and J by 6 bases, and 20 bases separated the two germline ends. CDR3 nucleotides: TGTGCCAGTTACTCGACCGGCTTGGGGGATGGCTACACCTTC. Protein: CASYSTGLGDGYTF.

The chain uses TRBV6-4 and TRBJ2-1; a weak D match, TRBD1 (6 bases). Germline CDR1 MRHNA, CDR2 SNTAGT. The CDR3 has 15 amino acids. V was clipped by 2 bases and J by 8 bases, with 16 bases between them. DNA of the CDR3: TGTGCCAGCAGTGACGGACCACAGGGTATCGATGAGCAGTTCTTC. It is translated as CASSDGPQGIDEQFF.

The rearrangement uses TRBV7-4 and TRBJ2-1; 7 bases are a match to TRBD2. V dropped 1 base and J dropped 7; count of bases not matched to a gene: 4. There are 14 residues in the CDR3. CDR1 is SGHVT, CDR2 SQSDAQ, per germline. The CDR3 reads CASSLGTSANEQFF. In nucleotides, the CDR3 is TGTGCCAGCAGCTTAGGTACTAGCGCAAATGAGCAGTTCTTC.

The gene calls are TRBV6-2 or TRBV6-3 and TRBJ1-1, with D unresolved. Trimming pared 2 bases from V and 1 base from J, leaving 2 bases between. The CDR3 is 12 residues long. Germline CDR1 MNHEY, CDR2 SVGEGT. The CDR3 DNA is TGTGCCAGCAGTTACCCGAACACTGAAGCTTTCTTT. Residues: CASSYPNTEAFF.

The table lists this clonotype with a few counts. The chain has TRBV11-2 and TRBJ2-3, with D perhaps TRBD2 (5 bases). The germline V gene encodes CDR1 SGHAT and CDR2 FQNNGV. V lost 5 bases and J 7 bases, leaving 13 bases between the germline ends. This CDR3 is 13 amino acids long. The chain's CDR3 is CASSPLGGYTQYF. CDR3 in DNA: TGTGCCAGCAGCCCCCTCGGCGGGTATACGCAGTATTTT.

CDR3 protein: CASSLRGPGYNEQFF. The CDR3 DNA reads as TGTGCCAGCTCCCTCCGCGGGCCCGGATACAATGAGCAGTTCTTC. The rearrangement links TRBV6-5 to TRBJ2-1; possible D gene TRBD2, 5 bases. CDR1 and CDR2 from the germline V gene are MNHEY and SVGAGI. This CDR3 spans 15 amino acids. V was trimmed by 8 bases and J by 4 bases, leaving 18 bases between them.

This clonotype was detected many times. CDR3 in amino acids: CASSLEGQLNTEAFF. The CDR3 coding sequence is TGTGCCAGCAGCTTAGAGGGACAGCTGAACACTGAAGCTTTCTTT. The gene calls are TRBV7-8 and TRBJ1-1; 7 bases are shared with TRBD1. The CDR3 consists of 15 residues. Trimming removed 1 base from V and 0 bases from J; junction bases left unmatched: 2. Germline assignment: CDR1 SGHVS and CDR2 FQNEAQ. The complete variable domain, with remaining parts taken from reference TRBV7-8 and TRBJ1-1, reads GAGVSQSPRYKVAKRGQDVALRCDPISGHVSLFWYQQALGQGPEFLTYFQNEAQLDKSGLPSDRFFAERPEGSVSTLKIQRTQQEDSAVYLCASSLEGQLNTEAFFGQGTRLTVV.

This chain joins TRBV4-1 and TRBJ2-3, with TRBD1 as a possible D gene (6 bases). CDR1 and CDR2 (germline): MGHRA, YSYEKL. V was pared by 0 bases and J by 4 bases, with 17 bases between. The CDR3 is 17 residues long. DNA for the CDR3: TGCGCCAGCAGCCAAGATCCCAGGGGCCGACCTGCAGATACGCAGTATTTT. Translated, it gives CASSQDPRGRPADTQYF.

This clonotype was recorded at least ten times. V is TRBV4-1 and J is TRBJ1-1; unclear D gene. V lost 0 bases and J 7 bases, leaving 9 bases between the germline ends. Looked up from germline, CDR1 is MGHRA and CDR2 is YSYEKL. This CDR3 region has 13 residues. DNA of the CDR3: TGCGCCAGCAGCCAAGATGCGGGTCTTGAAGCTTTCTTT. This sequence encodes CASSQDAGLEAFF.

This clonotype has only a few counts. This rearrangement joins TRBV7-2 to TRBJ2-3; the D is unclear. CDR3 length equals 12 residues. The germline CDR1 and CDR2 sequences are SGHTA and FQGNSA. Between the trimmed V and J ends, which lost 5 bases and 3 bases, there was a span of 6 bases. The CDR3 region has the DNA TGTGCCAGCAGCAAAGGAACAGATACGCAGTATTTT. Residues: CASSKGTDTQYF.

The rearrangement links TRBV4-3 to TRBJ1-2; TRBD1 matches at 11 bases. CDR3 length: 13 residues. Germline assignment: CDR1 LGHNA and CDR2 YSLEER. V shed 7 bases and J 8 bases; nucleotides not matched to a gene: 6. The CDR3 is CASKGQGGGGYTF. The CDR3 DNA follows: TGCGCCAGCAAGGGACAGGGGGGAGGCGGCTACACCTTC.

This sequence joins TRBV11-2 and TRBJ1-1, with D maybe TRBD1 (6 bases). CDR1 and CDR2 (germline): SGHAT, FQNNGV. This CDR3 region has 14 residues. Trimming stripped 2 bases from V and 4 bases from J, with 11 bases between. The CDR3 here is CASSLTGWSTEAFF. CDR3 DNA sequence: TGTGCCAGCAGCTTAACAGGGTGGTCCACTGAAGCTTTCTTT.

V usage is TRBV7-9 and J usage is TRBJ2-3; 10 bases match TRBD2. Unmatched junction bases numbered 7, after V lost 5 bases and J lost 5 bases. Germline values: CDR1 SEHNR, CDR2 FQNEAQ (reference sequence). This CDR3 is 15 amino acids long. Here the CDR3 reads CASSPSGSLGDTQYF. The CDR3 DNA sequence: TGTGCCAGCAGCCCTAGCGGGAGCCTCGGAGATACGCAGTATTTT.

The chain combines TRBV12-5 with TRBJ2-3; 10 nucleotides agree with TRBD2. The CDR3 sequence is 15 residues long. CDR1 LGHNT and CDR2 FRNRAP come from the germline V gene. Unmatched junction bases numbered 5, after V lost 5 bases and J lost 3 bases. The CDR3 DNA reads TGTGCTAGTGGTCTAGCGGGAGTTGTTACAGATACGCAGTATTTT. It encodes CASGLAGVVTDTQYF.

The chain has TRBV6-2 or TRBV6-3 and TRBJ2-1, with a weak D call TRBD1 (5 bases). The CDR3 has 17 residues. Germline V gene data show CDR1 as MNHEY and CDR2 as SVGEGT. Trimming cost V 2 bases and J 2 bases, with 16 bases left between them. The CDR3 DNA is TGTGCCAGCAGTTACGTAAGTGGTCAGGGCCCCTACAATGAGCAGTTCTTC. Its translation: CASSYVSGQGPYNEQFF.

This clonotype came up many times. This chain joins TRBV7-6 and TRBJ2-5; D gene uncertain. Germline lookup yields CDR1 SGHVS and CDR2 FNYEAQ. With 5 bases removed from V and 2 bases from J, the gap between germline ends came to 21 bases. This CDR3 region has 17 residues. CDR3 amino acids: CASSEDGAMIPQETQYF. The CDR3 nucleotides read TGTGCCAGCAGCGAGGACGGAGCAATGATACCTCAAGAGACCCAGTACTTC.

Only a few counts were recorded for this clonotype. The chain recombines TRBV6-1 with TRBJ2-3; 10 bases match TRBD2. V lost 7 bases and J lost 0; bases outside the gene matches: 16. The CDR3 is 19 amino acids. CDR1 MNHNS and CDR2 SASEGT come from the germline V gene. CDR3 residues: CASTWTSGFQDASTDTQYF. The DNA of the CDR3 is TGTGCCAGCACTTGGACTAGCGGATTTCAAGACGCTAGCACAGATACGCAGTATTTT.

The V gene is TRBV12-3 or TRBV12-4, the J gene TRBJ1-4; tentative D call: TRBD1 (5 bases). V was clipped by 7 bases and J by 8 bases, with 17 bases between them. The CDR3 consists of 14 residues. This chain's CDR3 is CASIPGSFGEKLFF. The CDR3 DNA reads TGTGCCAGCATCCCAGGGTCTTTTGGCGAAAAACTGTTTTTT.

This clonotype was recorded a few times. The chain uses TRBV6-1 and TRBJ2-1; TRBD2 matches at 12 bases. V dropped 10 bases and J dropped 8; count of bases not matched to a gene: 9. Germline V lookup: CDR1 MNHNS, CDR2 SASEGT. This CDR3 has 14 amino acids. The CDR3 DNA reads TGTGCCACCGGACTAGCGGGAAATATCGATGAGCAGTTCTTC. As protein: CATGLAGNIDEQFF.

The V gene is TRBV7-8, the J gene TRBJ2-7; TRBD2 is a possible D gene (5 bases). V was clipped by 5 bases and J by 5 bases, with 13 bases between them. CDR1 is SGHVS, CDR2 FQNEAQ, per germline. This CDR3 region has 13 residues. CDR3 DNA: TGTGCCAGCAGCCCTCCGGGGTTCGACGAGCAGTACTTC. Its translation is CASSPPGFDEQYF.

As regards this clonotype: A read error is possible here, since a much larger clone lies one base away. The chain carries TRBV12-3 or TRBV12-4 and TRBJ2-3; 10 positions match TRBD2. V lost 5 bases to trimming and J lost 1 base; unmatched junction nucleotides: 0. The CDR3 has 14 amino acids. The CDR3 here is CASSTSGGTDTQYF. The CDR3 bases are TGTGCCAGCAGTACTAGCGGGGGCACAGATACGCAGTATTTT.

This clonotype has more than one count but fewer than ten. This rearrangement joins TRBV4-1 to TRBJ1-5, with 7 bases matching TRBD1. From germline, CDR1 is MGHRA and CDR2 YSYEKL. Unmatched junction bases numbered 14, after V lost 6 bases and J lost 3 bases. The CDR3 runs 17 residues. CDR3 nucleotides: TGCGCCAGCAGTCGAGCTGACAGGGAGTACGCCAATCAGCCCCAGCATTTT. Protein sequence: CASSRADREYANQPQHF.

The gene calls are TRBV12-3 or TRBV12-4 and TRBJ1-2; D gene unclear. The CDR3 covers 13 residues. Trimming removed 7 bases from V and 8 bases from J, with 17 bases in between. The CDR3 here is CASILLGNGGYTF. The CDR3 region has the DNA TGTGCCAGCATCCTTTTGGGCAATGGGGGCTACACCTTC.

The rearrangement joins TRBV27 to TRBJ2-1; D is unresolved. The ends were cut back, 7 bases at V and 6 bases at J, with 25 bases in the middle. Germline lookup yields CDR1 MNHEY and CDR2 SMNVEV (reference sequence). There are 17 residues in the CDR3. Here the CDR3 reads CASTPSPPAGYGNEQFF. The CDR3 nucleotides are TGTGCCAGCACCCCCTCCCCCCCAGCCGGATACGGCAATGAGCAGTTCTTC.

The sample holds a few counts of this clonotype. The V and J genes are TRBV6-2 or TRBV6-3 and TRBJ2-2, with 10 bases matching TRBD2. Germline loops: CDR1 MNHEY, CDR2 SVGEGT. The V segment lost 8 bases and the J segment 5 bases; nucleotides outside the gene matches: 5. This CDR3 region has 14 residues. The CDR3 here is CASVGTSETGELFF. The DNA for the CDR3 is TGTGCCAGCGTGGGGACTAGCGAGACCGGGGAGCTGTTTTTT.

CDR3 coding DNA: TGTGCCAGCAGTCTTGCGCCCGGACAGGTCAATGAGCAGTTCTTC. Translation: CASSLAPGQVNEQFF. This chain links TRBV28 with TRBJ2-1; 7 bases are a match to TRBD1. The CDR3 is 15 amino acids. CDR1 is MDHEN, CDR2 SYDVKM, per germline. Trimming removed 5 bases from V and 6 bases from J; junction bases left unmatched: 10.

The gene calls are TRBV18 and TRBJ1-4; D is undetermined. The CDR3 sequence is 19 residues long. Trimming removed 2 bases from V and 3 bases from J, with 22 bases in between. Germline assignment: CDR1 KGHSH and CDR2 LQKENI. The CDR3 here is CASSPSPRTPIGANEKLFF. In DNA form, the CDR3 reads TGTGCCAGCTCACCATCCCCCAGGACTCCTATCGGAGCTAATGAAAAACTGTTTTTT.

V gene TRBV27 combines with J gene TRBJ2-2, with D perhaps matching TRBD2 (6 bases). Germline V gene sequence: CDR1 MNHEY, CDR2 SMNVEV (reference sequence). Trimming took off 0 bases at V and 5 bases at J, with 16 bases between the two ends. The CDR3 covers 17 residues. The CDR3 region has the DNA TGTGCCAGCAGTTTATCGGTGGAGGGCCTTGGAACCGGGGAGCTGTTTTTT. It codes for CASSLSVEGLGTGELFF.